This TCR beta chain was sequenced during a study of somatic mutations in cytotoxic T cells in rheumatoid arthritis. Background on the study: The researchers flow-sorted some T-cell populations stained with V beta antibodies and got nearly 100% purity, and these included V beta1+ cells sequenced for TCRB. Study conclusions and caveats: The antigen targets of the expanded CD8+ clones lacked identification. Measured CD8+ T-cell clonality, a value compared between rheumatoid arthritis patients and age-matched healthy controls, did not differ significantly. Increasing age coincided with elevated CD8+ clonality among rheumatoid arthritis patients, though not among healthy controls.

Some clones are missing from TCRdb's copy, which holds only in-frame ones; the method was immunoSEQ multiplex PCR. The sample has about 16,000 clones, roughly 80% seen once. The table lists this clone with a count of one. The antigen is unknown. The CDR3 consists of 15 residues. The germline CDR1 and CDR2 sequences are SGHTA and FQGNSA. V trimming: 1 base; J trimming: 4 bases; junction bases outside the gene matches: 5. The sample taken for sequencing was CD8+ T cells sorted from blood. The sequence derives from an adult with rheumatoid arthritis. The chain couples TRBV7-2 to TRBJ2-3; TRBD2 aligns across 7 bases. The CDR3 sequence is CASSLVQRGSDTQYF. Here the CDR3 DNA reads TGTGCCAGCAGCTTAGTTCAGCGGGGTTCAGATACGCAGTATTTT.